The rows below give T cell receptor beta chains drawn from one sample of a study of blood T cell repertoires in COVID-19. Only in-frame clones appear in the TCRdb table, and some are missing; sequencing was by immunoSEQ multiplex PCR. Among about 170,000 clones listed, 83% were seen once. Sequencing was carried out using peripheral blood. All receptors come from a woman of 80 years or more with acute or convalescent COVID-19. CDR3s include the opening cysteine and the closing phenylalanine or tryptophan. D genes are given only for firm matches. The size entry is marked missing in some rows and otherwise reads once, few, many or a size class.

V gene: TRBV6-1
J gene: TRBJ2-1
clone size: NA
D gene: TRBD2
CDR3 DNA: TGTGCCAGCAGTGCCTGGAAGACTAGCACCTACAATGAGCAGTTCTTC
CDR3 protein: CASSAWKTSTYNEQFF

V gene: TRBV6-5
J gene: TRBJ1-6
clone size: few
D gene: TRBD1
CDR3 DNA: TGTGCCAGCAGTTATGGGGACAGGGGGGCACCCCTCCACTTT
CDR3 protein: CASSYGDRGAPLHF

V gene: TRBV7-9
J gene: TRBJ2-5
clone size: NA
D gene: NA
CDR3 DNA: TGTGCCAGCAGCTTATCTGCTACCACCCAAGAGACCCAGTACTTC
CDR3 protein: CASSLSATTQETQYF

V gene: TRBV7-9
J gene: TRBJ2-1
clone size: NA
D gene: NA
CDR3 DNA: TGTGCCAGCAGCTTAGCGTCAGCCCAGAGGGAGTTCTTC
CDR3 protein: CASSLASAQREFF

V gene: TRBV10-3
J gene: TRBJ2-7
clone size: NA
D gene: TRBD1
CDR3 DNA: TGTGCCATCAGTGATCCCTTAGAGAGTCAGGGGGCGAGGTACGAGCAGTACTTC
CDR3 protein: CAISDPLESQGARYEQYF

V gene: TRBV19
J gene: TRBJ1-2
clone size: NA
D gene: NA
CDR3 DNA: TGTGCCAGTCACTCCTCGGCAGGGACTCTCTATGGCTACACCTTC
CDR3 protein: CASHSSAGTLYGYTF

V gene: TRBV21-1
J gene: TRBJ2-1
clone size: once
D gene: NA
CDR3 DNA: TGTGCCAGCAGCAAAGCGCTGGGCAGGGCGAAGGATGAGCAGTTCTTC
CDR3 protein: CASSKALGRAKDEQFF

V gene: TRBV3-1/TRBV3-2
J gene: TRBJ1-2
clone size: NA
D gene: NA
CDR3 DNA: TGTGCCAGCAGCCCTAACGGGAACTATGGCTACACCTTC
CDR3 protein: CASSPNGNYGYTF

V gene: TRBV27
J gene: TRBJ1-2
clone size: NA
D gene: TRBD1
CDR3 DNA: TGTGCCAGCAGTCCAAGACAGGGGGCAAGTAACTATGGCTACACCTTC
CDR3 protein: CASSPRQGASNYGYTF

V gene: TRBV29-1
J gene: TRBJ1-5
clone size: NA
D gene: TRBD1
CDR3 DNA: TGCAGCGTCCTACAGGGGTCAGGGCAGCCCCAGCATTTT
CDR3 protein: CSVLQGSGQPQHF

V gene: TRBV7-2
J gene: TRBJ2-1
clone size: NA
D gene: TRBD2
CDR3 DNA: TGTGCCAGCAGCTTCTGGGGGGGGACTAGCGGAACAAATGAGCAGTTCTTC
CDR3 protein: CASSFWGGTSGTNEQFF

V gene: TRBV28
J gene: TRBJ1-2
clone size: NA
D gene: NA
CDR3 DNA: TGTGCCAGCAGTTTCCAGGCTCGTGGGGGCTACACCTTC
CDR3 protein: CASSFQARGGYTF

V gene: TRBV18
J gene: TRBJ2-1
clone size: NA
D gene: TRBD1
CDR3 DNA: TGTGCCAGCTCTATCCGGGACAGGGTGGTCAATGAGCAGTTCTTC
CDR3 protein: CASSIRDRVVNEQFF

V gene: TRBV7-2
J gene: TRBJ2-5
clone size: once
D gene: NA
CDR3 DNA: TGTGCCAGCAGCCCACCCCCGGGTCAAGAGACCCAGTACTTC
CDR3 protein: CASSPPPGQETQYF

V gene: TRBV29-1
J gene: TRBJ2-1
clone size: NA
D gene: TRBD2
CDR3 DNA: TGCAGCGTTGATACTAGCGGGGCATACAATGAGCAGTTCTTC
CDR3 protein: CSVDTSGAYNEQFF

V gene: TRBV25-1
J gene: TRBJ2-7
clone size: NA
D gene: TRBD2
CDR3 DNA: TGTGCCAGCAGTGAATGGAGGACTAGCGCGAGCTCCTACGAGCAGTACTTC
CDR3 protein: CASSEWRTSASSYEQYF

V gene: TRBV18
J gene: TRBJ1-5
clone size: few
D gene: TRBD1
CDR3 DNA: TGTGCCAGCTCAGAGGGACAGGGGGCTCAGCCCCAGCATTTT
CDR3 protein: CASSEGQGAQPQHF

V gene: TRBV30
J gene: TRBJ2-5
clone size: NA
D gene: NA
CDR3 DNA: TGTGCCTGGAATCGGGTAGAAGAGACCCAGTACTTC
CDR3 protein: CAWNRVEETQYF

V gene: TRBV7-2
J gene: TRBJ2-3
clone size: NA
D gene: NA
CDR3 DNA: TGTGCCAGCAGCTACGGGAGTTCCAGCACAGATACGCAGTATTTT
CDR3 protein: CASSYGSSSTDTQYF

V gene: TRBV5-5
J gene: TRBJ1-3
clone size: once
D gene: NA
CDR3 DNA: TGTGCCAGCAGCTTGGCGGCGGCCTCTGGAAACACCATATATTTT
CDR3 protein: CASSLAAASGNTIYF

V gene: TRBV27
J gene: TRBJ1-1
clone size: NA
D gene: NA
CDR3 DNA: TGTGCCAGCAGTAGAGGGGGGGGCGTCACTGAAGCTTTCTTT
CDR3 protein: CASSRGGGVTEAFF

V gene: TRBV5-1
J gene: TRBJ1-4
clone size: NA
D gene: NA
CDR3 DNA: TGCGCCAGCGCATTTCTCGGGCAGGGCAATAATGAAAAACTGTTTTTT
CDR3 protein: CASAFLGQGNNEKLFF

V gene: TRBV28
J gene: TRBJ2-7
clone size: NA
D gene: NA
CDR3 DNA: TGTGCCAGCAAGAGCTCCTACGAGCAGTACTTC
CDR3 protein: CASKSSYEQYF

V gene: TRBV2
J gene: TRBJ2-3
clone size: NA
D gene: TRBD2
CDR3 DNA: TGTGCCAGCAGCCAAAGGACTAGCGGGGTGGATACGCAGTATTTT
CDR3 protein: CASSQRTSGVDTQYF

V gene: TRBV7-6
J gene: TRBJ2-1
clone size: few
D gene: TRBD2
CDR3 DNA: TGTGCCAGCAGCCCCCAGGGGGGGGGACTAGCGGACAACAATGAGCAGTTCTTC
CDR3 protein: CASSPQGGGLADNNEQFF

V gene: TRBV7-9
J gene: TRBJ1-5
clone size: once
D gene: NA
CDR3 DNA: TGTGCCAGCAGCCACAGTGTAGCCGCGGGGCCCCAGCATTTT
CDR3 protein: CASSHSVAAGPQHF

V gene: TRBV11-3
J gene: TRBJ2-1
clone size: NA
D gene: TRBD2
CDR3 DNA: TGTGCCAGCAGCTTAGGCGGGCGGGGGGGCCCCCTCAATGAGCAGTTCTTC
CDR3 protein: CASSLGGRGGPLNEQFF

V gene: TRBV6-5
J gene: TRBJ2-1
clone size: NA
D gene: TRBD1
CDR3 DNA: TGTGCCAGCAGGCGACAGGGGTCCTACAATGAGCAGTTCTTC
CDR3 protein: CASRRQGSYNEQFF

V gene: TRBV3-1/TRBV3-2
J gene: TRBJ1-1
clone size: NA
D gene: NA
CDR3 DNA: TGTGCCAGCAGCCAAGATCCGGGGAACACTGAAGCTTTCTTT
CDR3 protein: CASSQDPGNTEAFF

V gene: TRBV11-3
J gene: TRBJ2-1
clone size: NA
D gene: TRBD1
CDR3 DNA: TGTGCCAGCAAGGGACAGGGGAGCAATGAGCAGTTCTTC
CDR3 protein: CASKGQGSNEQFF

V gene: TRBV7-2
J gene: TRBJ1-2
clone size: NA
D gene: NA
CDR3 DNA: TGTGCCAGCAGCTTAGCAGGGGCGCGGGGCTACACCTTC
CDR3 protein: CASSLAGARGYTF

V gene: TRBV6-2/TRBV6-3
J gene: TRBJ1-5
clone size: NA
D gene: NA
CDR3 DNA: TGTGCCAGCAGTAATCCGCTGGGGGCTCCCGATCAGCCCCAGCATTTT
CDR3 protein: CASSNPLGAPDQPQHF

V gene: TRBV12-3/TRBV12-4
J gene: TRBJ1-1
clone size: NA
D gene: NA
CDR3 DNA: TGTGCCAGCAGCCGAGCGCGGGCTACTGAAGCTTTCTTT
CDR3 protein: CASSRARATEAFF

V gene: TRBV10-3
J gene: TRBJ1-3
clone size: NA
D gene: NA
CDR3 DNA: TGTGCCATCAGTGGGGGCAGCAACTCTGGAAACACCATATATTTT
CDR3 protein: CAISGGSNSGNTIYF

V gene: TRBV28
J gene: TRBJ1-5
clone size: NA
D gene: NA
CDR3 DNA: TGTGCCAGCAGGGATCAGGGATTTAGCAATCAGCCCCAGCATTTT
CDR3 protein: CASRDQGFSNQPQHF

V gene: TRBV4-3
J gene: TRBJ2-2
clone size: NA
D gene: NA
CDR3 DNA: TGCGCCAGCAGCCAAGGCCAGGGAATCGGCGGGGAGCTGTTTTTT
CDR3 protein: CASSQGQGIGGELFF

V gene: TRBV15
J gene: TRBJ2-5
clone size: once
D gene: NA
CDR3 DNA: TGTGCCACCAGCAGAGACCTGGAGCAAGAGACCCAGTACTTC
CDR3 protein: CATSRDLEQETQYF

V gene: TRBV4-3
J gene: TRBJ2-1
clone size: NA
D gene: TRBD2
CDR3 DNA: TGCGCCAGCAGCCATCGACTAGCGGGGCTGACAGATGAGCAGTTCTTC
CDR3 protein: CASSHRLAGLTDEQFF

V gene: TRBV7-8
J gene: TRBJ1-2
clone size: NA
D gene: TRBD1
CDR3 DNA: TGTGCCAGCAGTCAGGGACAGGCGGACTATGGCTACACCTTC
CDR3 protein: CASSQGQADYGYTF

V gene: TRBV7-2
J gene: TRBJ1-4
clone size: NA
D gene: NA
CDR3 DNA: TGTGCCAGCAGCTCCCGGGACTATCAGGAAAAACTGTTTTTT
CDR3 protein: CASSSRDYQEKLFF

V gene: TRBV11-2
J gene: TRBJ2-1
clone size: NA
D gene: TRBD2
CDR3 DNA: TGTGCCAGCAGCCCTTGGTTGCGGGGGGGCCCCTACAATGAGCAGTTCTTC
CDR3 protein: CASSPWLRGGPYNEQFF

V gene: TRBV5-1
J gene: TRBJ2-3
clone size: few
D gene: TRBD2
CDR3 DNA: TGCGCCAGCAGCTTAAAGCGGGAATCGTCAGATACGCAGTATTTT
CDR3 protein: CASSLKRESSDTQYF